This TCR beta chain was profiled in a study of blood T cell repertoires in COVID-19 (TCRdb year 2020). Concerning the study at large: The collaborator samples originated in the United States, Italy and Spain and spanned the acute and convalescent phases of COVID-19. The prospective study material was composed of cDNA or gDNA derived from T cells, B-cell-depleted T cells, or PBMCs. Subjects who had been exposed to COVID-19, were actively infected with it, or had recovered from it provided the deeply sampled blood TCRbeta repertoires that made up the dataset. The repertoires were released in a freely available public database intended as a resource for research on the immune response to SARS-CoV-2. Samples were obtained from the ongoing ImmuneRACE study (first 160 participants) and from 1,254 subjects provided by 6 global collaborators. Sample metadata almost always included a de-identified subject ID, COVID-19 status, age in years and sex. Where available, HLA class I and class II types were obtained from metadata supplied by the sample provider rather than from assay-based typing. General study outcomes and caveats: The quantity of clinical and demographic metadata differed by source and by participant and was supplied without curation.

A second Seattle source provided samples from volunteer blood donors who had recovered from COVID-19. Collaborating institutions collected whole blood in K2EDTA tubes following their own protocols. For TCRbeta analysis, collaborators shipped samples as frozen whole blood, isolated PBMCs, or DNA extracted from either of those sample types. The CDR3, from cysteine to phenylalanine, totals 15 residues. The CDR3 DNA has 45 bases and is translated from base 1. V ends up 4 bases short and J 0 bases short, with an unmatched junction base count of 7. From the germline V gene, CDR1 is SGHRS and CDR2 is YFSETQ. TCRbeta CDR3 regions were amplified from genomic DNA using the immunoSEQ Assay, a bias-controlled multiplex PCR. Per the original workflow: Within the assay, amplification of reference gene primers was used to estimate how many nucleated cells each sample contained. Sequence reads were collapsed and filtered to measure the absolute abundance of every unique TCRbeta CDR3 rearrangement. For each sample, productive Simpson clonality was calculated as the square root of Simpson's diversity index over productive rearrangements. TCRdb holds this immuneACCESS table with in-frame rearrangements only. Some clones are missing; in checked studies, unresolved V genes explain under half, and the rest has no known cause. Clone size and the V and J calls come from that table; the DNA yielded D and trimming. Across this sample there are some 130,000 clones, with 70% to 85% seen only once. Over 9.5% of the sample rests with the top ten.

Notes on this clone: Its binding antigen is unknown. The input lacks base qualities; no much larger clone sits a single base away.

Sequences were obtained from peripheral blood. The TCR was taken from a man between 60 and 70 years old who had recovered from COVID-19. This chain is built from TRBV5-1 and TRBJ2-7; 7 junctional bases match TRBD2. The bases read TGCGCCAGCAGCCGGGCTAGCGGTAGCTCCTACGAGCAGTACTTC. The resulting protein is CASSRASGSSYEQYF.